Shown below are 5 T cell receptor beta chains from a single sample sequenced in a study of CD8+CD57+ T cells in acquired aplastic anemia. Patients chosen for sequencing had shown CD8+CD57+ cell expansion by flow cytometry. Genomic DNA, serving as template, underwent TCR beta VDJ and CDR3 profiling. TCRdb re-called the reads with MiXCR, one entry per CDR3 protein. The sample has about 180,000 distinct CDR3 sequences, 50% to 65% seen once. The sequencing input was sorted CD4+, CD8+, or CD8+CD57+ T cells (not recorded which) from PBMCs. The receptors shown here come from a human donor with aplastic anemia.

V usage is TRBV15 and J usage is TRBJ1-1, with D hard to call. The CDR3 spans 12 residues. CDR1 LNHNV and CDR2 YYDKDF come from the germline V gene (reference sequence). V shed 6 bases and J shed 5 bases, with 10 bases lying between them. The CDR3 DNA sequence: TGTGCCACCAGGGGCCCGGGGACTGAAGCTTTCTTT. This encodes CATRGPGTEAFF.

The chain carries TRBV7-2 and TRBJ2-7; 7 bases agree with TRBD1. Trimming cost V 3 bases and J 5 bases; bases outside gene matches: 7. The CDR3 has 14 amino acids. Germline V gives CDR1 SGHTA, CDR2 FQGNSA. Here the CDR3 DNA reads TGTGCCAGCAGCTTTTCGACAGGGTCCCACGAGCAGTACTTC. It codes for CASSFSTGSHEQYF. Full variable domain (remainder filled in from reference TRBV7-2 and TRBJ2-7): GAGVSQSPSNKVTEKGKDVELRCDPISGHTALYWYRQSLGQGLEFLIYFQGNSAPDKSGLPSDRFSAERTGGSVSTLTIQRTQQEDSAVYLCASSFSTGSHEQYFGPGTRLTVT.

The gene calls are TRBV25-1 and TRBJ2-7; TRBD2 aligns across 10 bases. V lost 6 bases to trimming and J lost 3 bases; unmatched junction nucleotides: 5. From germline, CDR1 is MGHDK and CDR2 SYGVNS. The CDR3 has 14 residues. CDR3 in DNA: TGTGCCAGCAGAGCGGGAGGGAATGACTACGAGCAGTACTTC. Encoded protein: CASRAGGNDYEQYF.

The rearrangement uses TRBV10-3 and TRBJ2-7; 9 nucleotides match TRBD1. The V and J ends lost 5 bases and 5 bases, in that order; junction bases with no gene match: 10. The CDR3 is 15 residues long. Germline CDR1 ENHRY, CDR2 SYGVKD. CDR3 DNA: TGTGCCATCAGTTTCCCGGGACAGGGTGTCCACGAGCAGTACTTC. It yields the protein CAISFPGQGVHEQYF.

The V gene is TRBV15, the J gene TRBJ1-4; D unclear. Germline V gives CDR1 LNHNV, CDR2 YYDKDF (reference sequence). Trimming took off 8 bases at V and 0 bases at J, with 16 bases between the two ends. The CDR3 spans 16 residues. This CDR3 is CATVDRSSATNEKLFF. The CDR3 bases are TGTGCCACCGTCGACCGATCAAGCGCAACTAATGAAAAACTGTTTTTT.